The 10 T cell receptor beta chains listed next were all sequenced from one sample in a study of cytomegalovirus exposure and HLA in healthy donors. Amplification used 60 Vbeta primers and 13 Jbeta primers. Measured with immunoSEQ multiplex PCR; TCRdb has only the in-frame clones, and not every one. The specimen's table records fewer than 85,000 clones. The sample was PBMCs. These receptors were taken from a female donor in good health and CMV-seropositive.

The CDR3 DNA follows: TGTGCCATCAGTAGTACGGAGGTACGGCCCCAGCATTTT. Protein: CAISSTEVRPQHF. V and J are TRBV10-3 and TRBJ1-5; D is undetermined. Germline V gene lookup returns CDR1 ENHRY and CDR2 SYGVKD. The CDR3 totals 13 residues. V lost 5 bases and J lost 9, with 14 bases in between.

CDR3 DNA sequence: TGCAGCGTTGGGCTCCAAGAGGGCACCGGGGAGCTGTTTTTT. Amino acid sequence: CSVGLQEGTGELFF. The rearrangement joins TRBV29-1 to TRBJ2-2; D perhaps matches TRBD2 (5 bases). The V end was cut by 4 bases, the J end by 4 bases, with 13 bases between. Germline loops: CDR1 SQVTM, CDR2 ANQGSEA. The CDR3 runs to 14 residues.

CDR3 region: CASSPVIGETNTGELFF. The CDR3 DNA sequence: TGTGCCAGCTCACCAGTAATCGGGGAAACGAACACCGGGGAGCTGTTTTTT. The chain links TRBV18 to TRBJ2-2; D perhaps matches TRBD2 (5 bases). This CDR3 contains 17 residues. The V end lost 2 bases, the J end lost 0 bases, and 13 bases lay between the germline ends. CDR1 KGHSH and CDR2 LQKENI come from the germline V gene. Looking up the rest from reference TRBV18 and TRBJ2-2 gives the full variable domain: NAGVMQNPRHLVRRRGQEARLRCSPMKGHSHVYWYRQLPEEGLKFMVYLQKENIIDESGMPKERFSAEFPKEGPSILRIQQVVRGDSAAYFCASSPVIGETNTGELFFGEGSRLTVL.

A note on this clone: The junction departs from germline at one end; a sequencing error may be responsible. The CDR3 sequence: CASSLGTGDEQFF. CDR3 DNA: TGTGCTAGCAGCTTGGGTACAGGGGATGAGCAGTTCTTC. The chain employs TRBV7-7 and TRBJ2-1; 7 bases match TRBD1. This CDR3 has 13 amino acids. The germline V gene has CDR1 SSHAT and CDR2 FNYEAQ (reference sequence). Together with reference TRBV7-7 and TRBJ2-1, the CDR3 gives the full variable domain: GAGVSQSPRYKVTKRGQDVTLRCDPISSHATLYWYQQALGQGPEFLTYFNYEAQPDKSGLPSDRFSAERPEGSISTLTIQRTEQRDSAMYRCASSLGTGDEQFFGPGTRLTVL.

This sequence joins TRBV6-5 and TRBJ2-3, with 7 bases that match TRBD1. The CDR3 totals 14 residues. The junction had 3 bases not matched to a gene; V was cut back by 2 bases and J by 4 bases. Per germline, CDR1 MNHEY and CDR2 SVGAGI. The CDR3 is CASSYDRVADTQYF. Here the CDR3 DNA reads TGTGCCAGCAGTTACGACAGGGTGGCAGATACGCAGTATTTT.

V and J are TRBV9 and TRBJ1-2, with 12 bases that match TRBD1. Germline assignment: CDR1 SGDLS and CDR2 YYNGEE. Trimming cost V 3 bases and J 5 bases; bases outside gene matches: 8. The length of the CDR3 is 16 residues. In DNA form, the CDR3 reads TGTGCCAGCAGCGCCGGGACAGGGGGCGCGGGGTATGGCTACACCTTC. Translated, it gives CASSAGTGGAGYGYTF.

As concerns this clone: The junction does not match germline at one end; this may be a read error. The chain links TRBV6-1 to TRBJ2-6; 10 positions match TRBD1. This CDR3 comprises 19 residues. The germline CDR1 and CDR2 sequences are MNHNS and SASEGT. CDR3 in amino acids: CASSKVPGQGSGGANALTF. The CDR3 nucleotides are TGTGCCAGCAGTAAAGTGCCGGGACAGGGGAGCGGTGGGGCCAACGCCCTGACTTTC.

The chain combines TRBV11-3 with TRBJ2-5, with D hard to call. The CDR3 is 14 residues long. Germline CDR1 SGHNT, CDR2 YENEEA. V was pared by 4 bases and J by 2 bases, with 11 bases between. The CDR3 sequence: CASSSRHGQETQYF. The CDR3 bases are TGTGCCAGCAGCTCCAGACACGGACAAGAGACCCAGTACTTC.

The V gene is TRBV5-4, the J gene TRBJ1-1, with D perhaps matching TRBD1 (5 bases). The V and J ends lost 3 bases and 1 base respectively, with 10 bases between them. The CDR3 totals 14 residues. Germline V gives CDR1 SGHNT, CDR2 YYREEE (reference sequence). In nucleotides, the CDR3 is TGTGCCAGCAGCTCCCCTACAGGGAACACTGAAGCTTTCTTT. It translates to CASSSPTGNTEAFF.

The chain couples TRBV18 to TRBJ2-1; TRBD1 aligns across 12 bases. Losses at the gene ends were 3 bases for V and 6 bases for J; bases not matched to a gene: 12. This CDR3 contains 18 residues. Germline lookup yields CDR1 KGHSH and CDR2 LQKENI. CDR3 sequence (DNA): TGTGCCAGCTCACCTAGGGCACCGGGACAGGGGGCTAGCAATGAGCAGTTCTTC. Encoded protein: CASSPRAPGQGASNEQFF.